This T cell receptor (beta chain) derives from a study of chemoradiotherapy in HPV16-positive cancers. General study results and limits: Better recurrence-free survival went with HPV-responsive T-cell expansion in HPV16-positive patients.

The protocol was immunoSEQ multiplex PCR, while the TCRdb copy is restricted to in-frame clones and leaves out a portion. The sample holds about 6,500 clones, about nine tenths seen once. V was clipped by 3 bases and J by 3 bases, with 7 bases between them. CDR1 is SGHDT and CDR2 is YYEEEE in the germline V gene. This CDR3 is 13 amino acids long. With regard to this clone: The antigen remains unidentified.

The sequences come from blood, collected from a patient who underwent chemoradiotherapy. This TCR came from a human donor with HPV-associated anogenital cancer. V usage is TRBV5-6 and J usage is TRBJ1-3, with D maybe TRBD1 (5 bases). The CDR3 region is CASSSRVGNTIYF. The CDR3 region has the DNA TGTGCCAGCAGCTCCAGGGTTGGAAACACCATATATTTT.